This is a list of T cell receptor beta chains from one sample in a study of T cell responses to AZD1222 COVID-19 vaccine. The data were produced by immunoSEQ multiplex PCR, yet TCRdb's version contains in-frame clones alone and is incomplete. The sample contains about 140,000 clones, 75% to 95% of which appear only once. The input for sequencing was peripheral blood, taken on day 0 of AZD1222 vaccination. The origin of the receptors is an adult in good health. Both conserved end residues are part of each CDR3.

CDR3 length	V gene	J gene	CDR3 protein
12	TRBV14	TRBJ2-1	CASSQVYNEQFF
15	TRBV27	TRBJ2-7	CASSLSRSDGYEQYF
14	TRBV27	TRBJ1-5	CASSLEGGSQPQHF
17	TRBV4-1	TRBJ1-5	CASSQGSVKVSNQPQHF
17	TRBV28	TRBJ2-3	CASSCERNTTYTDTQYF
11	TRBV30	TRBJ1-1	CAWSEGPEAFF
14	TRBV19	TRBJ1-4	CASSLRGANEKLFF
12	TRBV6-5	TRBJ1-3	CASKTDGNTIYF
17	TRBV19	TRBJ2-2	CASRRPEGGRNTGELFF
13	TRBV9	TRBJ1-2	CASSVGQGGGYTF
16	TRBV5-4	TRBJ2-7	CASSLGSRVGVSEQYF
15	TRBV14	TRBJ2-1	CASSQVSSGRGEQFF
14	TRBV5-6	TRBJ2-6	CASSWFSGANVLTF
14	TRBV28	TRBJ2-1	CASSLGGAYNEQFF
14	TRBV30	TRBJ1-1	CAWTLRSEYTEAFF
12	TRBV2	TRBJ2-5	CASSDRGETQYF
13	TRBV11-2	TRBJ2-7	CASSFIRGDEQYF
15	TRBV19	TRBJ1-5	CASRQQGGGNQPQHF
15	TRBV5-1	TRBJ2-3	CASSLRGPRTDTQYF
15	TRBV4-3	TRBJ1-2	CASSQDLGVGYGYTF
13	TRBV7-3	TRBJ1-5	CASSPQSNQPQHF
18	TRBV9	TRBJ1-6	CASSVHIEGSGGFSPLHF
15	TRBV3-1/TRBV3-2	TRBJ2-7	CASSQALGFSYEQYF
15	TRBV11-3	TRBJ1-6	CASSSAFRVDSPLHF
12	TRBV28	TRBJ1-5	CASSPAVQPQHF
14	TRBV6-5	TRBJ1-1	CASRRTTAWTEAFF
15	TRBV2	TRBJ2-6	CASNDSPPWANVLTF
12	TRBV18	TRBJ2-1	CASSPWANEQFF
15	TRBV6-5	TRBJ1-2	CASRAWGQGRWGYTF
15	TRBV7-2	TRBJ2-7	CASSQLSGRAYEQYF
18	TRBV3-1/TRBV3-2	TRBJ1-2	CASSHIINRDRNNYGYTF
12	TRBV9	TRBJ2-7	CASSPNFYEQYF
13	TRBV11-2	TRBJ2-5	CASRTTGEGTQYF
14	TRBV10-1	TRBJ2-7	CASSRAKVQDEQYF
12	TRBV5-1	TRBJ2-7	CASSLGGYEQYF
14	TRBV28	TRBJ1-5	CASSSGSGNQPQHF
13	TRBV7-2	TRBJ1-2	CASSLGVGYGYTF